Listed here are 8 T cell receptor beta chains from one sample, sequenced in a study of cytomegalovirus exposure and HLA in healthy donors. PCR employed 60 Vbeta and 13 Jbeta primers. Clones were sequenced by immunoSEQ multiplex PCR, and TCRdb holds only the in-frame ones, with some missing. In the table there are roughly 190,000 clones, 75% to 85% of which are singletons. The sequenced material came from PBMCs. All receptors derive from a woman between 50 and 59 years old in good health and CMV-seronegative.

J is TRBJ1-5 and V is TRBV28; D remains unclear. The CDR3 is 13 amino acids. The V gene's germline CDR1 is MDHEN and CDR2 SYDVKM. Trimming shortened V by 6 bases and J by 2 bases, and 8 bases separated the two germline ends. CDR3 sequence reads: CASRAGGNQPQHF. CDR3 DNA sequence: TGTGCCAGCAGGGCAGGCGGCAATCAGCCCCAGCATTTT.

CDR3 sequence: CASSLRSSGRTEAFF. CDR3 DNA: TGTGCCAGCAGTCTAAGATCTAGCGGTCGAACTGAAGCTTTCTTT. This rearrangement joins TRBV6-5 to TRBJ1-1; D is uncertain. Germline V gives CDR1 MNHEY, CDR2 SVGAGI. The CDR3 covers 15 residues. The germline V and J ends were trimmed by 5 bases and 5 bases, with 18 bases remaining between them.

Details on this clone: Other DNA sequences of this sample code for an identical CDR3. V gene TRBV6-6 combines with J gene TRBJ1-6; 8 bases agree with TRBD1. The V gene's germline CDR1 is MNHNY and CDR2 SVGAGI (reference sequence). V dropped 6 bases and J dropped 10; count of bases not matched to a gene: 11. The CDR3 totals 15 residues. CDR3 in amino acids: CASRPNDRGNSPLHF. The CDR3 DNA follows: TGTGCCAGCAGACCTAACGACAGGGGTAACTCACCCCTCCACTTT.

This clone came up once. V and J are TRBV7-2 and TRBJ2-3; 8 nucleotides align to TRBD1. Germline-derived CDR1 and CDR2 are SGHTA and FQGNSA. Trimming took 3 bases from V and 3 from J; bases not matched to a gene: 8. This CDR3 is built from 16 residues. In DNA form, the CDR3 reads TGTGCCAGCAGCTTCGGGACAGGAGTTAGTACAGATACGCAGTATTTT. Amino acids: CASSFGTGVSTDTQYF.

This clone was counted between two and nine times. The chain joins TRBV4-1 to TRBJ2-2; 7 nucleotides agree with TRBD2. The CDR3 is 16 residues long. J was trimmed by 2 bases and V by 4 bases; bases with no gene match: 7. Germline loops: CDR1 MGHRA, CDR2 YSYEKL. This chain's CDR3 is CASSPTGTTNTGELFF. CDR3 in DNA: TGCGCCAGCAGCCCTACCGGGACTACTAACACCGGGGAGCTGTTTTTT.

The rearrangement uses TRBV27 and TRBJ1-2; D is unresolved. This CDR3 spans 15 amino acids. From germline, CDR1 is MNHEY and CDR2 SMNVEV (reference sequence). Trimming removed 6 bases at V and 3 bases at J, with 17 bases between. DNA of the CDR3: TGTGCCAGCAGGGAGGTCGCCTTGAAGGACTATGGCTACACCTTC. Amino acid sequence: CASREVALKDYGYTF.

This clone has a handful of counts. The sample holds other DNA sequences that translate to the same CDR3. J is TRBJ2-7 and V is TRBV2; possibly TRBD1 for D (6 bases). The CDR3 covers 14 residues. The germline V and J ends were trimmed by 8 bases and 0 bases, with 14 bases remaining between them. The V gene's germline CDR1 is SNHLY and CDR2 FYNNEI. CDR3 sequence: CASSRQGSSYEQYF. CDR3 in DNA: TGTGCCAGCTCACGCCAGGGGAGCTCCTACGAGCAGTACTTC. Full variable domain (missing parts from reference TRBV2 and TRBJ2-7): EPEVTQTPSHQVTQMGQEVILRCVPISNHLYFYWYRQILGQKVEFLVSFYNNEISEKSEIFDDQFSVERPDGSNFTLKIRSTKLEDSAMYFCASSRQGSSYEQYFGPGTRLTVT.

V is TRBV14 and J is TRBJ2-2; TRBD1 aligns across 7 bases. There are 15 residues in the CDR3. The germline V gene has CDR1 SGHDN and CDR2 FVKESK. The V and J ends lost 4 bases and 3 bases, in that order; junction bases with no gene match: 5. As DNA, the CDR3 is TGTGCCAGCAGCCGGACAGGAGTGTACACCGGGGAGCTGTTTTTT. It is translated as CASSRTGVYTGELFF. The full variable domain, with the rest looked up from reference TRBV14 and TRBJ2-2, is EAGVTQFPSHSVIEKGQTVTLRCDPISGHDNLYWYRRVMGKEIKFLLHFVKESKQDESGMPNNRFLAERTGGTYSTLKVQPAELEDSGVYFCASSRTGVYTGELFFGEGSRLTVL.